This is a list of T cell receptor beta chains from one sample in a study of shared clonotypes between healthy human individuals. Profiling relied on immunoSEQ multiplex PCR, and the TCRdb table lists in-frame clones only, not all of them. The sample includes some 1,400,000 clones, approximately 97% of them seen just once. The sequenced sample was naive CD4+ T cells sorted from blood. Source of these receptors: a man under 40 in good health. CDR3s include the opening cysteine and the closing phenylalanine or tryptophan. Fields, in order: CDR3 DNA, CDR3 protein, D gene, J gene, V gene, clone size. The D gene is left open where the match is weak. Rows give clone size only sometimes, using once, few, many, or a class for an expanded clone.

TGTGCCAGCAGCTTGAGGCAAGATACGCAGTATTTT	CASSLRQDTQYF	.	TRBJ2-3	TRBV5-4	once
TGTGCCAGCAGCTTAACAGTAGTTTATGGCTACACCTTC	CASSLTVVYGYTF	.	TRBJ1-2	TRBV7-2	.
TGTGCCAGTAGTCCCACGGGGCTGAACTCCTACGAGCAGTACTTC	CASSPTGLNSYEQYF	.	TRBJ2-7	TRBV19	.
TGTGCCAGCAGCGTAGTTGGCCAGGGGTACTCACCCCTCCACTTT	CASSVVGQGYSPLHF	.	TRBJ1-6	TRBV9	.
TGTGCCAGCGCAACCAACACAGATACGCAGTATTTT	CASATNTDTQYF	.	TRBJ2-3	TRBV6-6	.
TGTGCCAGTTTCCGGGACAGGAACCAAGAGACCCAGTACTTC	CASFRDRNQETQYF	TRBD1	TRBJ2-5	TRBV2	.
TGTGCCAGCAGCTCGGGACAGACCTACGAGCAGTACTTC	CASSSGQTYEQYF	TRBD1	TRBJ2-7	TRBV5-4	.
TGTGCCAGCACTAACACAGATACGCAGTATTTT	CASTNTDTQYF	.	TRBJ2-3	TRBV6-1	.
TGTGCCAGCAGTTATCGAGATACGCAGTATTTT	CASSYRDTQYF	.	TRBJ2-3	TRBV6-5	.
TGTGCCAGCAGCCCCAGGACAGGTTTCTCTGGAAACACCATATATTTT	CASSPRTGFSGNTIYF	TRBD1	TRBJ1-3	TRBV9	.
TGCGCCAGCACCTTACTACGACAGGGTGCAGATACGCAGTATTTT	CASTLLRQGADTQYF	TRBD1	TRBJ2-3	TRBV5-1	.
TGTGCCAGCAGTCGGGACGTTAGCTCTGGGGCCAACGTCCTGACTTTC	CASSRDVSSGANVLTF	.	TRBJ2-6	TRBV2	.
TGTGCCAGCAGTAGGACCGGGACAGGGAAAGAAAAACTGTTTTTT	CASSRTGTGKEKLFF	TRBD1	TRBJ1-4	TRBV6-5	.
TGTGCCAGCAGCCGCGGACTAGCGGGTACAGATACGCAGTATTTT	CASSRGLAGTDTQYF	TRBD2	TRBJ2-3	TRBV27	.
TGTGCCAGCAGTGAAGGGGGGGACGAGCAGTACTTC	CASSEGGDEQYF	.	TRBJ2-7	TRBV6-1	.
TGTGCCAGCAGCTCACAGACTAGCGGACCGTACGAGCAGTACTTC	CASSSQTSGPYEQYF	TRBD2	TRBJ2-7	TRBV11-2	.
TGCGCCAGCAGCTTGGCAGGGGGCTCATTCGGAAACACCATATATTTT	CASSLAGGSFGNTIYF	TRBD1	TRBJ1-3	TRBV5-1	.
TGTGCCAGCAGTCCACGCGGGAGGGCGGACACCGGGGAGCTGTTTTTT	CASSPRGRADTGELFF	TRBD2	TRBJ2-2	TRBV7-3	.
TGTGCCAGCAGCAGGACGGCCGGGTTGCAGTACTTC	CASSRTAGLQYF	.	TRBJ2-7	TRBV2	.
TGCAGCGTACGTAGCGGGAGTTCCTACGAGCAGTACTTC	CSVRSGSSYEQYF	TRBD2	TRBJ2-7	TRBV29-1	.
TGTGCCAGCAGCTTAGGGAGTCTGGCCCAAGAAGGACAGCCCCAGCATTTT	CASSLGSLAQEGQPQHF	.	TRBJ1-5	TRBV7-9	.
TGTGCCAGCAGCCTGCTGGCAGGGTTGTATGGCTACACCTTC	CASSLLAGLYGYTF	.	TRBJ1-2	TRBV28	.
TGCGCCAGCAGCACGACTAGCGGGAGTGCGGAGCAGTACTTC	CASSTTSGSAEQYF	TRBD2	TRBJ2-7	TRBV5-1	.
TGTGCCAGCAGTGGGACAGGGGCGGGCACTGAAGCTTTCTTT	CASSGTGAGTEAFF	TRBD1	TRBJ1-1	TRBV2	.
TGTGCCAGCAGTGAATATCCGGACAGGGACGCTGGCTACACCTTC	CASSEYPDRDAGYTF	TRBD1	TRBJ1-2	TRBV25-1	.
TGTGCCAGCAGCCTGGGGACAGCCTCTAACTATGGCTACACCTTC	CASSLGTASNYGYTF	TRBD1	TRBJ1-2	TRBV5-4	.
TGCGCCAGCAGCTTGGTGGGGGGGCTAACGGCTGAAGCTTTCTTT	CASSLVGGLTAEAFF	.	TRBJ1-1	TRBV5-1	.
TGTGCCAGCAGTTTCATTGGGACAGGTTACGAGCAGTACTTC	CASSFIGTGYEQYF	TRBD1	TRBJ2-7	TRBV28	.
TGCGCCAGCAGCCAAGTGCGGCAGGTCAGGGGCTACACCTTC	CASSQVRQVRGYTF	.	TRBJ1-2	TRBV4-1	.
TGTGCCAGCAGCTTGGCCGGCGAGCAGTACTTC	CASSLAGEQYF	.	TRBJ2-7	TRBV5-6	.
TGTGCCAGCAGTGAAGGCGCCGGGCCTTCTCCCGGCACCGGGGAGCTGTTTTTT	CASSEGAGPSPGTGELFF	.	TRBJ2-2	TRBV2	.
TGTGCCAGCAGGCGGGACACGGTAAACACCGGGGAGCTGTTTTTT	CASRRDTVNTGELFF	.	TRBJ2-2	TRBV28	.
TGTGCCAGCAGACAAAATCCTGAAGCTTTCTTT	CASRQNPEAFF	.	TRBJ1-1	TRBV28	once
TGTGCCAGCAGCTGGGACAGAGCGAACACTGAAGCTTTCTTT	CASSWDRANTEAFF	TRBD1	TRBJ1-1	TRBV5-4	.
TGTGCCAGCAGCCGAGGGGGGGGCGCGAGAACTGAAGCTTTCTTT	CASSRGGGARTEAFF	.	TRBJ1-1	TRBV7-6	.
TGTGCCAGCAGTTTACTCGGAGTGAACACTGAAGCTTTCTTT	CASSLLGVNTEAFF	.	TRBJ1-1	TRBV27	.
TGCGCCAGCAGCTTGACTCCGGGACAGGGGACCCTTGATGGCTACACCTTC	CASSLTPGQGTLDGYTF	TRBD1	TRBJ1-2	TRBV5-1	.
TGTGCCAGCAGCGCCGGGACTAGCGGGAGGGCCTACGAGCAGTACTTC	CASSAGTSGRAYEQYF	TRBD2	TRBJ2-7	TRBV9	.
TGTGCCAGCAGCCCAAGCGGGGGGTTTCCCTACGAGCAGTACTTC	CASSPSGGFPYEQYF	TRBD2	TRBJ2-7	TRBV5-4	.
TGTGCCAGCTCCTCCGACAGAGTCTCTGGGGCCAACGTCCTGACTTTC	CASSSDRVSGANVLTF	.	TRBJ2-6	TRBV18	once
TGTGCCAGCAGCCGCCCAGGGGGAATTGGCTACACCTTC	CASSRPGGIGYTF	TRBD1	TRBJ1-2	TRBV28	.
TGTGCCAGCAGCCTCCGTGGTAACCTTCGGGGGGAGCTGTTTTTT	CASSLRGNLRGELFF	.	TRBJ2-2	TRBV28	.
TGTGCCAGCAGCCTTCTAGCGGCACCGAATTGGGAGACCCAGTACTTC	CASSLLAAPNWETQYF	TRBD2	TRBJ2-5	TRBV7-6	.
TGTGCCAGCAGCCTGCCTGCCCTCCTAGCGGAGTTCACAGATACGCAGTATTTT	CASSLPALLAEFTDTQYF	TRBD2	TRBJ2-3	TRBV7-2	.
TGTGCCAGCAGCAAAGAAAGCGGGAATGGAGTGTACGAGCAGTACTTC	CASSKESGNGVYEQYF	TRBD2	TRBJ2-7	TRBV5-4	.
TGTGCCAGCTCACTCCAACCATCCTACGAGCAGTACTTC	CASSLQPSYEQYF	.	TRBJ2-7	TRBV18	once
TGCGCCAGCAGTTTGAACTCTGGAAACACCATATATTTT	CASSLNSGNTIYF	.	TRBJ1-3	TRBV5-1	.
TGCGCCAGCAAGGGAACAGATACGCAGTATTTT	CASKGTDTQYF	.	TRBJ2-3	TRBV5-1	.